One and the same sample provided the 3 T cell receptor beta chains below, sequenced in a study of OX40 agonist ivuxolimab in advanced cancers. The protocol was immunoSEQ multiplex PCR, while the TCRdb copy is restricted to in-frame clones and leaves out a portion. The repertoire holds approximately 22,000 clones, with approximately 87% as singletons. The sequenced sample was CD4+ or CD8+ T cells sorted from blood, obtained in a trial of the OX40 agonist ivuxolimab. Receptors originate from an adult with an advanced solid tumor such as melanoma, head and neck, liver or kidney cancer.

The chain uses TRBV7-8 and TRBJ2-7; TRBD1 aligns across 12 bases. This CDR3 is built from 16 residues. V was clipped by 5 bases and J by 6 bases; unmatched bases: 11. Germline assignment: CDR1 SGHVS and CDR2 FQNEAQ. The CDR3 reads CASSPLPGQGAGEQYF. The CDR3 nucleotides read TGTGCCAGCAGCCCGCTACCGGGACAGGGGGCAGGCGAGCAGTACTTC.

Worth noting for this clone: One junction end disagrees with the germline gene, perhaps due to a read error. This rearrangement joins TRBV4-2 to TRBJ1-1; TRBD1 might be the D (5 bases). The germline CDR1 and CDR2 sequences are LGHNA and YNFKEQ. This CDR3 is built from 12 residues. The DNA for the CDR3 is TGTGCCAGCAGCCAAGAGTCTTGGGACTCAAGCTTT. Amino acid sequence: CASSQESWDSSF.

The chain's CDR3 is CSVHGDRANTGELFF. In nucleotides, the CDR3 is TGCAGCGTTCATGGGGACAGGGCGAACACCGGGGAGCTGTTTTTT. The chain is built from TRBV29-1 and TRBJ2-2, with 9 bases lining up with TRBD1. CDR1 is SQVTM and CDR2 is ANQGSEA in the germline V gene. The CDR3 sequence is 15 residues long. J gave up 0 bases and V 5 bases, and 4 bases lay outside the gene matches.